This T cell receptor (beta chain) was recovered during a study of tumor and adjacent non-tumor tissue in lung cancer. A modified ARM-PCR protocol with three rounds of nested PCR amplified TCRbeta. TCRdb passed the multiplex PCR reads through MiXCR, listing each CDR3 protein once. The sample has 200,000 to 250,000 distinct CDR3 sequences; about 76% are singletons. This sample's RNA came from whole unsorted tissue. Chemotherapy-naive patients with new lung cancer underwent thoracic surgery in China, August–late 2014. General study results and limits: Shorter survival was associated with higher TCR diversity in tumors.

Details on this clonotype: Its antigen is unknown.

Between the trimmed V and J ends, which lost 1 base and 9 bases, there was a span of 16 bases. This CDR3 contains 14 residues. Germline assignment: CDR1 DFQATT and CDR2 SNEGSKA (reference sequence). The clonotype originates from a man in his 60s with non-small cell lung cancer. The sequencing input was lung tumor tissue. This rearrangement joins TRBV20-1 to TRBJ2-1, with D possibly called TRBD1 or TRBD2 (6 bases each). The CDR3 DNA sequence: TGCAGTGCTAGAGTCGAGGGGGGTTGGGGTGAGCAGTTCTTC. The encoded protein is CSARVEGGWGEQFF.